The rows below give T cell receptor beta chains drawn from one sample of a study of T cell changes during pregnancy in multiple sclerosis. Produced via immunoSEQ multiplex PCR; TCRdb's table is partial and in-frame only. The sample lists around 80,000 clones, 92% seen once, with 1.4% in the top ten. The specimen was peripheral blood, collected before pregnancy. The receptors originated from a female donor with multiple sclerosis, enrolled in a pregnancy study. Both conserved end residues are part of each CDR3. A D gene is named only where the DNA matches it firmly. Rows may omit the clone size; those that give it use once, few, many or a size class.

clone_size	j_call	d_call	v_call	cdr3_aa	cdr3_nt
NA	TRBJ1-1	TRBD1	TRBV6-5	CASSYTQGESTEAFF	TGTGCCAGCAGTTACACACAGGGGGAGAGCACTGAAGCTTTCTTT
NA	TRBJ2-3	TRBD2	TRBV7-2	CASSPPWTSGGSLDTQYF	TGTGCCAGCAGCCCACCGTGGACTAGCGGGGGGTCGTTAGATACGCAGTATTTT
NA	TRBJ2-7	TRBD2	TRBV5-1	CASSLRTSGAYEQYF	TGCGCCAGCAGCTTGAGGACTAGCGGGGCCTACGAGCAGTACTTC
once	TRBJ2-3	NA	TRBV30	CAWGEDSNTDTQYF	TGTGCCTGGGGGGAGGACTCAAACACAGATACGCAGTATTTT
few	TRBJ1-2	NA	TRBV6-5	CAVRGGWDGYTF	TGTGCCGTCCGAGGGGGTTGGGATGGCTACACCTTC
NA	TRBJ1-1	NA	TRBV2	CASSEAQGTFTEAFF	TGTGCCAGCAGTGAAGCGCAGGGAACTTTCACTGAAGCTTTCTTT
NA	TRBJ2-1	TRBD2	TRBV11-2	CASSLGVAGKLYNEQFF	TGTGCCAGCAGCTTAGGGGTAGCGGGGAAACTATACAATGAGCAGTTCTTC
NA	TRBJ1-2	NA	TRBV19	CASSIKGDYGYTF	TGTGCCAGTAGTATTAAAGGGGACTATGGCTACACCTTC
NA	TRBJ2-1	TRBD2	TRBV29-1	CSVDGLAGGQGSYNEQFF	TGCAGCGTGGACGGACTAGCGGGGGGGCAGGGCTCCTACAATGAGCAGTTCTTC
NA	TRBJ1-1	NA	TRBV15	CATSRDRWNTEAFF	TGTGCCACCAGCAGAGACAGGTGGAACACTGAAGCTTTCTTT
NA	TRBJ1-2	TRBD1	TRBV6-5	CASRVGQGAVGYTF	TGTGCCAGCAGAGTTGGACAGGGGGCGGTTGGCTACACCTTC
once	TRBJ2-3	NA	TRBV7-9	CASSPGSTDTQYF	TGTGCCAGCAGCCCGGGGAGCACAGATACGCAGTATTTT
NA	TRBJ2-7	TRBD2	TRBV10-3	CAISVSGGLRSYEQYF	TGTGCCATCAGTGTTAGCGGGGGGCTTCGCTCCTACGAGCAGTACTTC
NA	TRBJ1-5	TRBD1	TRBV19	CASSGPGQGRNQPQHF	TGTGCCAGTAGTGGCCCGGGACAGGGTAGGAATCAGCCCCAGCATTTT
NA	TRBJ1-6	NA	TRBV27	CASSLRDPSGGPLHF	TGTGCCAGCAGTTTAAGGGACCCTAGCGGGGGGCCCCTCCACTTT
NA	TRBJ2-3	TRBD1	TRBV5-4	CASSRDRDTLVPWYTQYF	TGTGCCAGCAGCCGGGACAGAGATACACTAGTTCCGTGGTATACGCAGTATTTT
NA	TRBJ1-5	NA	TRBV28	CASTSGGGVDQPQHF	TGTGCCAGCACTTCCGGGGGAGGTGTAGATCAGCCCCAGCATTTT
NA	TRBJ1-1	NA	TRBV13	CASSMGHLNTEAFF	TGTGCCAGCAGCATGGGACACCTGAACACTGAAGCTTTCTTT
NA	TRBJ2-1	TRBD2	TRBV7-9	CASSLLSSGIGEQFF	TGTGCCAGCAGCTTACTGTCTAGCGGTATAGGGGAGCAGTTCTTC
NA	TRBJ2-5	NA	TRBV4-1	CASSQGWGEGETQYF	TGCGCCAGCAGCCAAGGGTGGGGGGAAGGAGAGACCCAGTACTTC
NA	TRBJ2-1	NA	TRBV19	CASRADYSGNEQFF	TGTGCCAGTAGGGCGGATTATTCCGGCAATGAGCAGTTCTTC
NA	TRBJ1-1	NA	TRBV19	CASSITGNTEAFF	TGTGCCAGTAGTATCACGGGGAACACTGAAGCTTTCTTT
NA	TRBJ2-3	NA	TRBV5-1	CASSFISGADTQYF	TGCGCCAGCAGCTTCATTTCAGGGGCAGATACGCAGTATTTT
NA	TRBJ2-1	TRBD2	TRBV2	CAGRGDGPYNEQFF	TGTGCCGGGCGGGGGGACGGACCTTACAATGAGCAGTTCTTC
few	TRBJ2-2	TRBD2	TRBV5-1	CASSLELAGALNTGELFF	TGCGCCAGCAGCTTGGAGCTAGCGGGGGCCCTGAACACCGGGGAGCTGTTTTTT